What follows describes a single T cell receptor beta chain. Its antigen is unidentified. Cultured CD4+ T-cell DNA underwent Oncomine TCR Beta short-read sequencing. Someone extracted genomic DNA from cultured CD4+ T cells. TCRdb independently ran MiXCR on the PCR reads; one entry per CDR3 protein. Of approximately 9,500 distinct CDR3 sequences listed, around 30% are singletons. Treatment specified: approximately 9-day PBMC culture with coronavirus spike peptide pools or control peptides (ViraFEST assay). An unexposed donor provided the CD4+ T cells, which were collected before the COVID-19 pandemic (2011-2018). The sample comes from a study of vaccination and CD4 T cells after COVID-19. The origin of this receptor is a human donor in good health. The sample was CD4+ T cells from blood, cultured in vitro.

In nucleotides, the CDR3 is TGCGCCAGCAGCCCGGGTGGGGACGTCCTCGGCTACACCTTC. This sequence encodes CASSPGGDVLGYTF. This chain uses TRBV5-1 with TRBJ1-2, with D perhaps matching TRBD1 (5 bases). Germline CDR1 is SGHRS and CDR2 is YFSETQ. V lost 4 bases and J lost 8, with 18 bases in between. CDR3 length: 14 amino acids.